This T cell receptor (beta chain) was sequenced for a study of blood T cell repertoires in COVID-19. Background on the study: T cells, B-cell-depleted T cells, or PBMCs provided the cDNA or gDNA that served as material.

The sample holds a few counts of this clone. In the authors' methods: Reference gene primer amplification yielded estimated nucleated cell counts. The method was immunoSEQ multiplex PCR; TCRdb's version includes in-frame clones alone and lacks a portion of them. That table furnishes V, J and clone size, whereas the DNA furnished D and trimming. Of approximately 250,000 clones in the sample, about 82% are singletons; the top ten hold 5% to 7%. V lost 1 base, J lost 5 bases, and 6 bases stayed unmatched. The CDR3 contains 15 residues. The germline V gene encodes CDR1 MNHNS and CDR2 SASEGT. Sequencing input: peripheral blood. The TCR sequence derives from a woman aged 60-75 years with active or convalescent COVID-19. The rearrangement uses TRBV6-1 and TRBJ2-5, with TRBD1 matching 8 bases. The CDR3 DNA reads TGTGCCAGCAGTGAAGGATATAACAGGGGGGAGACCCAGTACTTC. Residues: CASSEGYNRGETQYF.